The source of this T cell receptor (beta chain) is a study of blood T cell repertoires in COVID-19. Using immunoSEQ multiplex PCR, the repertoire was profiled, and TCRdb retains in-frame clones only, with some absent. The sample contains about 110,000 clones, approximately 88% of which appear only once. The germline V gene has CDR1 MDHEN and CDR2 SYDVKM. The V end was cut by 6 bases, the J end by 5 bases, with 13 bases between. The CDR3 consists of 13 residues. The origin of this receptor is a human donor in a cohort sampled during active COVID-19. The chain employs TRBV28 and TRBJ1-2; D possibly corresponds to TRBD1 (6 bases). The material sequenced was peripheral blood. The CDR3 nucleotides are TGTGCCAGCAGGGTCGGGGGGGCGTATGGCTACACCTTC. It yields the protein CASRVGGAYGYTF.